One and the same sample provided the 7 T cell receptor beta chains below, sequenced in a study of T cell changes during pregnancy in multiple sclerosis. Libraries were prepared by immunoSEQ multiplex PCR; TCRdb keeps only in-frame clonotypes and omits some of them. The repertoire holds about 50,000 clones, with around 92% as singletons. The sequenced sample was CD4+ T cells from peripheral blood mononuclear cells, obtained after pregnancy. Every receptor here comes from a female donor with multiple sclerosis, enrolled in a pregnancy study.

V is TRBV6-1 and J is TRBJ2-1, with TRBD2 matching over 11 bases. The CDR3 is 15 amino acids. Germline CDR1 is MNHNS and CDR2 is SASEGT. Losses at the gene ends were 1 base for V and 9 bases for J; bases not matched to a gene: 5. CDR3 DNA sequence: TGTGCCAGCAGTGAAGTAGCGGGAGGGCCAGGTGAGCAGTTCTTC. Its translation: CASSEVAGGPGEQFF.

The chain carries TRBV2 and TRBJ2-5; TRBD1 might be the D (5 bases). The CDR3 sequence is 14 residues long. Trimming took 5 bases from V and 1 from J, leaving 11 bases between them. Germline-derived CDR1 and CDR2 are SNHLY and FYNNEI. The CDR3 region has the DNA TGTGCCAGCAGTAGAGAACAGGCCCAAGAGACCCAGTACTTC. Its translation is CASSREQAQETQYF.

This chain connects TRBV15 to TRBJ2-5; D is unclear. Germline CDR1 and CDR2: LNHNV and YYDKDF (reference sequence). This CDR3 region has 11 residues. V lost 8 bases, J lost 4 bases, and 8 bases lay in between. The CDR3 sequence: CATRVGETQYF. The CDR3 nucleotides read TGTGCCACCCGGGTTGGAGAGACCCAGTACTTC.

The count of this clone is one. The chain links TRBV2 to TRBJ1-6; D unresolved. This CDR3 contains 17 residues. From germline, CDR1 is SNHLY and CDR2 FYNNEI. V lost 9 bases, J lost 6 bases, and 24 bases lay in between. In DNA, the CDR3 is TGTGCCAGTGGAGCAGGAGGTTCGGGTTCTGGTAATTCACCCCTCCACTTT. Encoded protein: CASGAGGSGSGNSPLHF.

The chain has TRBV5-1 and TRBJ1-1; D remains ambiguous. Germline lookup yields CDR1 SGHRS and CDR2 YFSETQ. The V end was cut by 4 bases, the J end by 5 bases, with 9 bases between. CDR3 length: 12 amino acids. This CDR3 reads CASSPPGTEAFF. The CDR3 DNA reads TGCGCCAGCAGCCCGCCGGGGACTGAAGCTTTCTTT.

V gene TRBV11-3 combines with J gene TRBJ1-5; 8 bases match TRBD1. The CDR3 is made up of 20 amino acids. The germline CDR1 and CDR2 sequences are SGHNT and YENEEA. Germline trimming cut 0 bases from V and 3 bases from J; bases unmatched to any gene: 16. The CDR3 nucleotides are TGTGCCAGCAGCTTAGATCCTACGGGGGCCGGGACAGGCCTCAATCAGCCCCAGCATTTT. Protein product: CASSLDPTGAGTGLNQPQHF.

This chain connects TRBV5-4 to TRBJ1-2, with D maybe TRBD1 (5 bases). The CDR3 extends over 17 amino acids. The germline V and J ends were trimmed by 0 bases and 2 bases, with 17 bases remaining between them. Germline values: CDR1 SGHNT, CDR2 YYREEE (reference sequence). The CDR3 spells CASSLATGRRTNYGYTF. DNA of the CDR3: TGTGCCAGCAGCTTGGCCACCGGAAGACGGACAAACTATGGCTACACCTTC.